These T cell receptor beta chains were read from a single sample in a study of T cells of healthy individuals. TCRdb passed the 5' RACE reads through MiXCR, listing each CDR3 protein once. The data show approximately 100,000 distinct CDR3 sequences, about 16% seen once. All receptors derive from a human donor in good health. Each CDR3 is given with its conserved first and last residue. Fields, in order: CDR3 protein, CDR3 DNA, clone size, D gene, J gene, V gene. D genes are given only for firm matches. A clone size is listed for some rows: how often the clone was seen (once, few, many), or a class if it is expanded.

cdr3_aa: CSAVVQGRRELFF
cdr3_nt: TGCAGCGCTGTGGTCCAGGGCCGGAGGGAGCTGTTTTTT
clone_size: .
d_call: .
j_call: TRBJ2-2
v_call: TRBV29-1

cdr3_aa: CASSFGSGETQYF
cdr3_nt: TGCGCCAGCAGCTTCGGTAGCGGAGAGACCCAGTACTTC
clone_size: few
d_call: .
j_call: TRBJ2-5
v_call: TRBV5-1

cdr3_aa: CSARRFDSYNEQFF
cdr3_nt: TGCAGTGCTAGGCGTTTCGACAGCTACAATGAGCAGTTCTTC
clone_size: .
d_call: .
j_call: TRBJ2-1
v_call: TRBV20-1

cdr3_aa: CASSLRVAVQETQYF
cdr3_nt: TGCGCCAGCAGCTTGAGGGTCGCAGTCCAAGAGACCCAGTACTTC
clone_size: once
d_call: .
j_call: TRBJ2-5
v_call: TRBV5-1

cdr3_aa: CASSLLQTDTQYF
cdr3_nt: TGTGCCAGCAGTTTATTACAGACAGATACGCAGTATTTT
clone_size: .
d_call: .
j_call: TRBJ2-3
v_call: TRBV27

cdr3_aa: CASSFLIGRNNEQFF
cdr3_nt: TGTGCCAGCAGCTTCTTAATCGGCAGGAACAATGAGCAGTTCTTC
clone_size: .
d_call: .
j_call: TRBJ2-1
v_call: TRBV11-2

cdr3_aa: CASARARGWSDTQYF
cdr3_nt: TGTGCCAGCGCTAGGGCCAGGGGTTGGTCAGATACGCAGTATTTT
clone_size: few
d_call: .
j_call: TRBJ2-3
v_call: TRBV28

cdr3_aa: CASSRTGGGGQPQHF
cdr3_nt: TGTGCCAGTAGCCGGACAGGGGGCGGTGGTCAGCCCCAGCATTTT
clone_size: many
d_call: TRBD1
j_call: TRBJ1-5
v_call: TRBV19

cdr3_aa: CASSEVAGGTYNEQFF
cdr3_nt: TGTGCCAGCAGTGAAGTTGCGGGAGGTACCTACAATGAGCAGTTCTTC
clone_size: many
d_call: TRBD2
j_call: TRBJ2-1
v_call: TRBV6-1

cdr3_aa: CASSPSGNYGYTF
cdr3_nt: TGTGCCAGCTCACCCTCAGGAAACTATGGCTACACCTTC
clone_size: few
d_call: .
j_call: TRBJ1-2
v_call: TRBV18

cdr3_aa: CSVAAGYTDTQYF
cdr3_nt: TGCAGCGTTGCAGCGGGGTACACAGATACGCAGTATTTT
clone_size: many
d_call: TRBD2
j_call: TRBJ2-3
v_call: TRBV29-1

cdr3_aa: CASSQDTGQEWSNQPQHF
cdr3_nt: TGCGCCAGCAGCCAAGATACGGGGCAGGAGTGGAGCAATCAGCCCCAGCATTTT
clone_size: many
d_call: .
j_call: TRBJ1-5
v_call: TRBV4-1

cdr3_aa: CASSARGNEKLFF
cdr3_nt: TGTGCCAGCAGCGCACGGGGTAATGAAAAACTGTTTTTT
clone_size: .
d_call: .
j_call: TRBJ1-4
v_call: TRBV7-2

cdr3_aa: CASSPTGRDVIYEQYF
cdr3_nt: TGTGCCAGCAGCCCCACTGGACGGGACGTTATCTACGAGCAGTACTTC
clone_size: few
d_call: .
j_call: TRBJ2-7
v_call: TRBV5-5

cdr3_aa: CAISDPLSGNTEAFF
cdr3_nt: TGTGCCATCAGTGACCCCCTGTCGGGGAACACTGAAGCTTTCTTT
clone_size: many
d_call: .
j_call: TRBJ1-1
v_call: TRBV10-3

cdr3_aa: CASSQELALAGYRNEQFF
cdr3_nt: TGTGCCAGCAGCCAAGAGTTGGCACTAGCGGGGTATCGCAATGAGCAGTTCTTC
clone_size: few
d_call: TRBD2
j_call: TRBJ2-1
v_call: TRBV4-2

cdr3_aa: CASTPIAGVYGYTF
cdr3_nt: TGTGCCAGCACCCCTATCGCGGGAGTCTATGGCTACACCTTC
clone_size: .
d_call: .
j_call: TRBJ1-2
v_call: TRBV7-9

cdr3_aa: CASSGTTSSYNEQFF
cdr3_nt: TGTGCCAGCAGCGGGACAACCTCCTCCTACAATGAGCAGTTCTTC
clone_size: few
d_call: .
j_call: TRBJ2-1
v_call: TRBV11-2